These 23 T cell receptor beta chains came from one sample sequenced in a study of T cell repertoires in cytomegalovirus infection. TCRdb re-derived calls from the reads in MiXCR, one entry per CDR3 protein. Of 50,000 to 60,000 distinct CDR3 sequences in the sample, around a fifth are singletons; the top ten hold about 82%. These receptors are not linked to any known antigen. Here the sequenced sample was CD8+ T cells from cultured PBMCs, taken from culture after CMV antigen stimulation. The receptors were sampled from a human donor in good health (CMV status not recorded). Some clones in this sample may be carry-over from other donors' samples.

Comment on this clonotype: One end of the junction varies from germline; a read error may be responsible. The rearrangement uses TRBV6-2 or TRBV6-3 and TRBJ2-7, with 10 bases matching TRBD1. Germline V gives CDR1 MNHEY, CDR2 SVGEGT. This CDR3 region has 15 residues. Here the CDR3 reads CASSYIRDRGEEQYF. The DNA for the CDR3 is TGTGCAAGCAGTTACATCCGGGACAGGGGCGAGGAGCAGTACTTC.

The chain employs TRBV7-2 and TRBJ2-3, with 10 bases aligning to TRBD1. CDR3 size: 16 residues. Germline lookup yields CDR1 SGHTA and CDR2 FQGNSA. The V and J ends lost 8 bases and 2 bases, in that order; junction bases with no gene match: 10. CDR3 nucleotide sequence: TGTGCCAGCTCCGACGGGACAGGGGTCTTCACAGATACGCAGTATTTT. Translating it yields CASSDGTGVFTDTQYF.

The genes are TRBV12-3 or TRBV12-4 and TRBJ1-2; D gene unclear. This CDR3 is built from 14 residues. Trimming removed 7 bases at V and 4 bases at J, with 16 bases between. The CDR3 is CASTGREELYGYTF. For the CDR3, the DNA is TGTGCCAGCACCGGGAGAGAGGAGCTCTATGGCTACACCTTC.

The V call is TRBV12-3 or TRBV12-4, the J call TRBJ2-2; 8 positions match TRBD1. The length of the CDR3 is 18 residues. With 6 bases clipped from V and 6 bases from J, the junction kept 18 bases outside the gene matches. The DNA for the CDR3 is TGTGCCAGCAGCCTCCTCATGCTAGGACAGGGAATCCCCGGGGAGCTGTTTTTT. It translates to CASSLLMLGQGIPGELFF.

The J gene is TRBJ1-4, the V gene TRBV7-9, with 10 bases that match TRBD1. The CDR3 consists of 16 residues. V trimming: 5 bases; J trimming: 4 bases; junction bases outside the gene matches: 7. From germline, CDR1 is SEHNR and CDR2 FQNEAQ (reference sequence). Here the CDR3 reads CASSPKGQGINEKLFF. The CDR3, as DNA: TGTGCCAGCAGCCCCAAGGGACAGGGGATTAATGAAAAACTGTTTTTT.

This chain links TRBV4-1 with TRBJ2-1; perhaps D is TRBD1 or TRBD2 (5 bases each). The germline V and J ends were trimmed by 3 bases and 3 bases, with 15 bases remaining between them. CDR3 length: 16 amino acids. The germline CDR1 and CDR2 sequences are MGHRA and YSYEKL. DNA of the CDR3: TGCGCCAGCAGCCAGCTGCAGGGTCGGGGCTACAATGAGCAGTTCTTC. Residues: CASSQLQGRGYNEQFF.

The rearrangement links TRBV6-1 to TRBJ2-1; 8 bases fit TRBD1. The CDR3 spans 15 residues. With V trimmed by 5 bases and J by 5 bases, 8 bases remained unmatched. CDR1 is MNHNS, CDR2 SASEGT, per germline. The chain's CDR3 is CASSPDRGFHNEQFF. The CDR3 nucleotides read TGTGCCAGCAGTCCTGACAGGGGATTCCACAATGAGCAGTTCTTC.

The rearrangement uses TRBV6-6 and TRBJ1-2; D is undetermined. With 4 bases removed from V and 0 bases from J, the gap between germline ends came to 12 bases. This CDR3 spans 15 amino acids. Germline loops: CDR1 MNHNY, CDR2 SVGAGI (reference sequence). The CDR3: CASSSQQLANYGYTF. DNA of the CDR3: TGTGCCAGCAGTTCCCAACAGTTAGCTAACTATGGCTACACCTTC.

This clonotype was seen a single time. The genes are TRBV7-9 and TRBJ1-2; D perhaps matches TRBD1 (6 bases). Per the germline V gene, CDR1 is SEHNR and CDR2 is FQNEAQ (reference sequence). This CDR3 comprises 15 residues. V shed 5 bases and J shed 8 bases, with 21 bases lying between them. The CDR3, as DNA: TGTGCCAGCAGCCTCCGGGGGGGGGGCACAGACGGCTACACCTTC. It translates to CASSLRGGGTDGYTF.

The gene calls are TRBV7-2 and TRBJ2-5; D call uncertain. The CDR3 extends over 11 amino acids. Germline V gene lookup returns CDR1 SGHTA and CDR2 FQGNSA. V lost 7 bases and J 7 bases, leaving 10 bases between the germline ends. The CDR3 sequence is CASKSRGTQYF. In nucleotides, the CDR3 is TGTGCCAGCAAGAGCCGCGGGACCCAGTACTTC.

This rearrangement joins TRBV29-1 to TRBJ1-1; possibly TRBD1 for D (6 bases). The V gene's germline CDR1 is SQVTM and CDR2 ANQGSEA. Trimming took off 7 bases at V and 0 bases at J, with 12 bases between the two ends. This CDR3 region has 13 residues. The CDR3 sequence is CSAGEGLNTEAFF. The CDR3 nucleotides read TGCAGCGCAGGGGAGGGATTGAACACTGAAGCTTTCTTT.

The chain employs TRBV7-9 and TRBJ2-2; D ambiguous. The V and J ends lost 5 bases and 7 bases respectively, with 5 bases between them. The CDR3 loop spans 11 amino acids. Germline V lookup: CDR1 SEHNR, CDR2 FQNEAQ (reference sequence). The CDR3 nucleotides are TGTGCCAGCAGCGGAAACGGGGAGCTGTTTTTT. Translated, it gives CASSGNGELFF. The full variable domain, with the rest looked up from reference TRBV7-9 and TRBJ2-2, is DTGVSQNPRHKITKRGQNVTFRCDPISEHNRLYWYRQTLGQGPEFLTYFQNEAQLEKSRLLSDRFSAERPKGSFSTLEIQRTEQGDSAMYLCASSGNGELFFGEGSRLTVL.

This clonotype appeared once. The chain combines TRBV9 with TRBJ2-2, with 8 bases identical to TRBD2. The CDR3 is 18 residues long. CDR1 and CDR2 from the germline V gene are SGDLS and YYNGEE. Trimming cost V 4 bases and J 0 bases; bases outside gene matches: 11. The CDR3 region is CASSSPRGGYTNTGELFF. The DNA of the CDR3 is TGTGCCAGCAGCTCCCCTCGGGGGGGTTATACGAACACCGGGGAGCTGTTTTTT.

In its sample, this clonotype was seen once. The CDR3 here is CATYNRGSYEQYF. CDR3 nucleotides: TGTGCCACCTACAACAGGGGTTCCTACGAGCAGTACTTC. The chain is built from TRBV5-8 and TRBJ2-7, with 7 nucleotides matching TRBD1. Trimming removed 9 bases from V and 1 base from J; junction bases left unmatched: 7. Per germline, CDR1 SGHTS and CDR2 YDEGEE. This CDR3 region has 13 residues. Variable domain in full (rest from reference TRBV5-8 and TRBJ2-7): EAGVTQSPTHLIKTRGQQATLRCSPISGHTSVYWYQQALGLGLQFLLWYDEGEERNRGNFPPRFSGRQFPNYSSELNVNALELEDSALYLCATYNRGSYEQYFGPGTRLTVT.

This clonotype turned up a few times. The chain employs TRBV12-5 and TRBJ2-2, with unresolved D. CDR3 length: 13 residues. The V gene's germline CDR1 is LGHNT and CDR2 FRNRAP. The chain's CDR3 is CASGNPNTGELFF. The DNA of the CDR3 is TGTGCCTCAGGAAATCCGAACACCGGGGAGCTGTTTTTT.

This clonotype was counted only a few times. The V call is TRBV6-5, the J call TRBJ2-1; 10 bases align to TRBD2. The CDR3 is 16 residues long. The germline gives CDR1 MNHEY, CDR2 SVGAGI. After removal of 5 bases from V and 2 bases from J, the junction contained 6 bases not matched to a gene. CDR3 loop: CASSSLAGATYNEQFF. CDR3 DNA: TGTGCCAGCAGTAGTCTAGCGGGGGCTACCTACAATGAGCAGTTCTTC.

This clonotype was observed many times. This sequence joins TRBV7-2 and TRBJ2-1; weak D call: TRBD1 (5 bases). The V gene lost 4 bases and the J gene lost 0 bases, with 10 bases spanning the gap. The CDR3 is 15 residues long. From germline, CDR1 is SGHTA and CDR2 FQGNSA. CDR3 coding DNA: TGTGCCAGCAGCTGGACCCAGGGCTCCTACAATGAGCAGTTCTTC. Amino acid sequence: CASSWTQGSYNEQFF.

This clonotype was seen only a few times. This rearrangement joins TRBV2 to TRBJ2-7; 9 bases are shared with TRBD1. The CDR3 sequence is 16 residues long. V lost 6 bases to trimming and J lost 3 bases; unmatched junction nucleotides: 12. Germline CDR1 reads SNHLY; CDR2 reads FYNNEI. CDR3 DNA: TGTGCCAGCAGCGTCCTCCGGGACAGGGTGGACTACGAGCAGTACTTC. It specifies CASSVLRDRVDYEQYF.

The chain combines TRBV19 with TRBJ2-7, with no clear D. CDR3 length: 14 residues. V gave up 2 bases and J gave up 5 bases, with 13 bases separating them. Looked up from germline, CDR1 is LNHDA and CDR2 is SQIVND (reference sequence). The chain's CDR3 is CASSIIGKHDEQYF. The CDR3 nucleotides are TGTGCCAGTAGTATAATAGGGAAGCACGACGAGCAGTACTTC. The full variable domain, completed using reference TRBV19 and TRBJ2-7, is DGGITQSPKYLFRKEGQNVTLSCEQNLNHDAMYWYRQDPGQGLRLIYYSQIVNDFQKGDIAEGYSVSREKKESFPLTVTSAQKNPTAFYLCASSIIGKHDEQYFGPGTRLTVT.

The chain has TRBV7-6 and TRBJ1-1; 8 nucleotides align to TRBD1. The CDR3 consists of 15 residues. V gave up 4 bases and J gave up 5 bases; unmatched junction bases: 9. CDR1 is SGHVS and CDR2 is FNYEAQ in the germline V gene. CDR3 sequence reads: CASSSGQGRRTEAFF. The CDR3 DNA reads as TGTGCCAGCAGCTCAGGACAGGGAAGAAGAACTGAAGCTTTCTTT.

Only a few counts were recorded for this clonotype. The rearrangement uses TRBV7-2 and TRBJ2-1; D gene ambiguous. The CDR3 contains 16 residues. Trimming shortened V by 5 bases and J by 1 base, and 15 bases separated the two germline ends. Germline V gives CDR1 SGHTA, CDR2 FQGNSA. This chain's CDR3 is CASSPRGRLSYNEQFF. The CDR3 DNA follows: TGTGCCAGCAGCCCCAGAGGCCGGCTTTCCTACAATGAGCAGTTCTTC.

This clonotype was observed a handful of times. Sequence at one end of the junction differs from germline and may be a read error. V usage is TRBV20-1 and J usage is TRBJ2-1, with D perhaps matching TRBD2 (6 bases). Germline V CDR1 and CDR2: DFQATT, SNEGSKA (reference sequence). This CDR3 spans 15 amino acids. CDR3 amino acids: CSARGGTQTNNEQFF. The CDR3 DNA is TGCAGTGCGAGAGGAGGGACCCAAACGAACAATGAGCAGTTCTTC.

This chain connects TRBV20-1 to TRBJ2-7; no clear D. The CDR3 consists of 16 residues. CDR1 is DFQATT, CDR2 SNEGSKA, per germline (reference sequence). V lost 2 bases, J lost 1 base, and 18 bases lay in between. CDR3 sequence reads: CSARSSAFSPSYEQYF. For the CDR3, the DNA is TGCAGTGCTAGATCCTCAGCGTTTTCACCGTCCTACGAGCAGTACTTC.